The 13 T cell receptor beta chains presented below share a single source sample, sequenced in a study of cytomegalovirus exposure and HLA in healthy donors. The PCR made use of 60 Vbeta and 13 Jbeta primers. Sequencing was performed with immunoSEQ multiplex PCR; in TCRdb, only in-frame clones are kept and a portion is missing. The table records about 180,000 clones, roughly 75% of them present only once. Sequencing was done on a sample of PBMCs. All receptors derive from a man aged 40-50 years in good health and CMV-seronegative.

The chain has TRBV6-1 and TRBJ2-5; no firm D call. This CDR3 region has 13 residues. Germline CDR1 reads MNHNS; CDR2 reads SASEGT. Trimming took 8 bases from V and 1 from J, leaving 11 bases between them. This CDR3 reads CASESSTQETQYF. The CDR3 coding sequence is TGTGCCAGCGAGTCGAGCACCCAAGAGACCCAGTACTTC.

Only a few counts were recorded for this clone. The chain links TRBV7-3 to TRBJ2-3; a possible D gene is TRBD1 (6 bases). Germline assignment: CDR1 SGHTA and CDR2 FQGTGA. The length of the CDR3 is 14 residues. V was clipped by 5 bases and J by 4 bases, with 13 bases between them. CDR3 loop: CASSPGDISDTQYF. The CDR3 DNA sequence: TGTGCCAGCAGCCCAGGGGACATTTCAGATACGCAGTATTTT. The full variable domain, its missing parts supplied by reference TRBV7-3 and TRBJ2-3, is GAGVSQTPSNKVTEKGKYVELRCDPISGHTALYWYRQSLGQGPEFLIYFQGTGAADDSGLPNDRFFAVRPEGSVSTLKIQRTERGDSAVYLCASSPGDISDTQYFGPGTRLTVL.

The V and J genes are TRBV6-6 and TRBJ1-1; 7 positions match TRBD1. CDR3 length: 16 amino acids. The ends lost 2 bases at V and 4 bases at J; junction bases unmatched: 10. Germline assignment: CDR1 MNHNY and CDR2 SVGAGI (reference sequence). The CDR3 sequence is CASSYQDTGAGTEAFF. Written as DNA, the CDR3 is TGTGCCAGCAGTTACCAGGATACAGGGGCGGGCACTGAAGCTTTCTTT.

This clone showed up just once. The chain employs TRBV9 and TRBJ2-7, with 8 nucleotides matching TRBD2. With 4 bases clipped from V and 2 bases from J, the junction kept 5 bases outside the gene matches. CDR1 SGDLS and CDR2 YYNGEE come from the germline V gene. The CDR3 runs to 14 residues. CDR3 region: CASSPGGTPYEQYF. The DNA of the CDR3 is TGTGCCAGCAGCCCGGGGGGGACTCCCTACGAGCAGTACTTC.

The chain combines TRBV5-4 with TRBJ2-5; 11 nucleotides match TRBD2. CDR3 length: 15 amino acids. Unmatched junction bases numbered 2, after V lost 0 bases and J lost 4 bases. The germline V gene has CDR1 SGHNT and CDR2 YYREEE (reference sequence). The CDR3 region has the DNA TGTGCCAGCAGCTTGGCTCTAGCGGGGGGAGAGACCCAGTACTTC. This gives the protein CASSLALAGGETQYF.

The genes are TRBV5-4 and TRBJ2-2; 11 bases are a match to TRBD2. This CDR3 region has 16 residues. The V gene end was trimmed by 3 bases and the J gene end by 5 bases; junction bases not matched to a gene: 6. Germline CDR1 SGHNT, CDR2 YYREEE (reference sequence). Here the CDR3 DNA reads TGTGCCAGCAGCTCCAATAGCGGGAGGGCAACCGGGGAGCTGTTTTTT. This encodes CASSSNSGRATGELFF.

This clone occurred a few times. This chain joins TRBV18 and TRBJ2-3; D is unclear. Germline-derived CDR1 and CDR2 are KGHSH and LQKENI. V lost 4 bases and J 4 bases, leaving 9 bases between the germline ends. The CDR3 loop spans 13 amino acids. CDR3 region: CASSLSVSDTQYF. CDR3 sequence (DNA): TGTGCCAGCTCACTCAGTGTGTCAGATACGCAGTATTTT. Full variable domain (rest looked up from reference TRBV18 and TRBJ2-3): NAGVMQNPRHLVRRRGQEARLRCSPMKGHSHVYWYRQLPEEGLKFMVYLQKENIIDESGMPKERFSAEFPKEGPSILRIQQVVRGDSAAYFCASSLSVSDTQYFGPGTRLTVL.

DNA of the CDR3: TGCGCCAGCAGCCCCTCTTCGGGACTTACCTACGAGCAGTACTTC. As protein: CASSPSSGLTYEQYF. The chain employs TRBV5-1 and TRBJ2-7, with D possibly matching TRBD2 (6 bases). Germline V lookup: CDR1 SGHRS, CDR2 YFSETQ. V gave up 4 bases and J gave up 2 bases, with 16 bases separating them. The CDR3 consists of 15 residues.

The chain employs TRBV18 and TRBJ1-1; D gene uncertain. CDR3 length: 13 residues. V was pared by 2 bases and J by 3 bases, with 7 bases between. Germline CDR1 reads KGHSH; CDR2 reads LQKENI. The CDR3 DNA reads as TGTGCCAGCTCACCAACGAGAGACACTGAAGCTTTCTTT. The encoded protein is CASSPTRDTEAFF.

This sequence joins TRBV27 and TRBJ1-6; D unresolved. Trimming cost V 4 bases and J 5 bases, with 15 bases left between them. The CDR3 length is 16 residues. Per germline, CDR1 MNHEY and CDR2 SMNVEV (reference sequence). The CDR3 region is CASSWANDVHNSPLHF. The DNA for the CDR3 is TGTGCCAGCAGTTGGGCTAACGATGTGCATAATTCACCCCTCCACTTT.

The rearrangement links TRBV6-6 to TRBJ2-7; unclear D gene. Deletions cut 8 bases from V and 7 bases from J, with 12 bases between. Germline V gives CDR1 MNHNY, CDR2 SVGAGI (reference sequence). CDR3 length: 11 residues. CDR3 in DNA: TGTGCCAGCCAATCCACGAGGGAGCAGTACTTC. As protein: CASQSTREQYF.

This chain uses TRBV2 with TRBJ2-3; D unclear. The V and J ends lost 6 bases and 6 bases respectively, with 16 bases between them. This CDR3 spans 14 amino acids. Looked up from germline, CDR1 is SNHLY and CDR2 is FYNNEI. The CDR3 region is CASSRLTPGDTQYF. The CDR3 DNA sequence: TGTGCCAGCAGCCGACTGACTCCGGGTGATACGCAGTATTTT.

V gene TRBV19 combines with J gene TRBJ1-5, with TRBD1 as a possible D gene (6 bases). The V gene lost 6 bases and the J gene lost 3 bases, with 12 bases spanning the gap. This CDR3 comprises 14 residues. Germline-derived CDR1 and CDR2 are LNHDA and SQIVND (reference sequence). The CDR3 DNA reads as TGTGCCAGTAGGGTAAACAGGGTCAATCAGCCCCAGCATTTT. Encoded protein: CASRVNRVNQPQHF.